This T cell receptor (beta chain) emerged from a study of neurological immune-mediated disorders. This clonotype has ten or more counts. As yet, its antigen is unknown. The V segment lost 3 bases and the J segment 4 bases; nucleotides outside the gene matches: 2. Germline V lookup: CDR1 SGHRS, CDR2 YFSETQ. This CDR3 contains 15 residues. Time point in this sample: longitudinal time-point 2. Study conclusions and caveats: Multiple sclerosis, the disease with the least TCR clonal expansion, fell below healthy controls, whereas HTLV-1-associated myelopathy showed the most.

With 10-nucleotide random UMIs included, cDNA was synthesized by 5'RACE. TCRdb re-called the 5' RACE reads with MiXCR, one entry per CDR3 protein. The repertoire includes some 80,000 distinct CDR3 sequences, approximately 5.8% of them detected once, and roughly 7.9% sits in the top ten. What was sequenced was PBMCs. The TCR sequence derives from a woman in her sixties or seventies with multiple sclerosis. The chain recombines TRBV5-1 with TRBJ2-2; 11 bases map to TRBD1. The DNA for the CDR3 is TGCGCCAGCAGCTGGGACAGGGGGATCACCGGGGAGCTGTTTTTT. Its protein is CASSWDRGITGELFF.